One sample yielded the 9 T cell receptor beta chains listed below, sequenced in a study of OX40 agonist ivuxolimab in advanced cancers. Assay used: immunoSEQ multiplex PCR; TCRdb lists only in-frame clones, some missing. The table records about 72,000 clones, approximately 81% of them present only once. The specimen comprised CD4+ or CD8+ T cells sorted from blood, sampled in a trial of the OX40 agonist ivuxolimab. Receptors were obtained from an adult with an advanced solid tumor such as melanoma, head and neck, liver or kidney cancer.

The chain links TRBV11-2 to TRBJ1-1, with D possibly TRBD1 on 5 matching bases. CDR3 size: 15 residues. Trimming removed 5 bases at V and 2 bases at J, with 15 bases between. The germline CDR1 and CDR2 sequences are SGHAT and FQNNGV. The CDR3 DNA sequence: TGTGCCAGCAGCCGCGGGACGGGCAGTAACACTGAAGCTTTCTTT. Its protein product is CASSRGTGSNTEAFF.

The CDR3 region has the DNA TGTGCCAGCAGCATGCGAATGTATGGCTACACCTTC. Translation: CASSMRMYGYTF. The genes are TRBV11-2 and TRBJ1-2; D is unresolved. Germline CDR1 is SGHAT and CDR2 is FQNNGV. Trimming shortened V by 5 bases and J by 5 bases, and 9 bases separated the two germline ends. The CDR3 consists of 12 residues.

CDR3 in DNA: TGTGCCAGCCGGGACCCAATGAACACCGGGGAGCTGTTTTTT. Its translation: CASRDPMNTGELFF. This chain links TRBV19 with TRBJ2-2, with D possibly called TRBD1 or TRBD2 (5 bases each). The V end lost 9 bases, the J end lost 1 base, and 12 bases lay between the germline ends. This CDR3 has 14 amino acids. CDR1 is LNHDA, CDR2 SQIVND, per germline (reference sequence).

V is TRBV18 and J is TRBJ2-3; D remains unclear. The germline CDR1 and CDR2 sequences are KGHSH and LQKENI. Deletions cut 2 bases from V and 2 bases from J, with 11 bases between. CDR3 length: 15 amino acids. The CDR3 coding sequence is TGTGCCAGCTCACCATCGCAAGGGAACACAGATACGCAGTATTTT. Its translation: CASSPSQGNTDTQYF. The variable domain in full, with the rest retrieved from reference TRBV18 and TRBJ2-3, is NAGVMQNPRHLVRRRGQEARLRCSPMKGHSHVYWYRQLPEEGLKFMVYLQKENIIDESGMPKERFSAEFPKEGPSILRIQQVVRGDSAAYFCASSPSQGNTDTQYFGPGTRLTVL.

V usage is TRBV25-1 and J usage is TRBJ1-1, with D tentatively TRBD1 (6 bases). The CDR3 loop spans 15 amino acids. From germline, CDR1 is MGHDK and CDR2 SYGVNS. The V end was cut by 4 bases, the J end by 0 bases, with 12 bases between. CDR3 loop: CASSGAGAMNTEAFF. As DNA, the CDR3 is TGTGCCAGCAGTGGAGCAGGGGCCATGAACACTGAAGCTTTCTTT.

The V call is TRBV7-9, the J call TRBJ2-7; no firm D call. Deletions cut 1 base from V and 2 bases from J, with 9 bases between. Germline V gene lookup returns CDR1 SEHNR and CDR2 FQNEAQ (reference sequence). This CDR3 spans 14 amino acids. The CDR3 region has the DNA TGTGCCAGCAGCTTAGGCGGCAAAACCTACGAGCAGTACTTC. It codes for CASSLGGKTYEQYF.

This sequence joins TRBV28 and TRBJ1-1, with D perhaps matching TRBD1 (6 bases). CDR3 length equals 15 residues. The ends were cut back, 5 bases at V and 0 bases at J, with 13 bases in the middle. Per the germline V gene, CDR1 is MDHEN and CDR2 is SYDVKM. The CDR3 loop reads CASSPPGAMNTEAFF. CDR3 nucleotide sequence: TGTGCCAGCAGTCCCCCAGGGGCGATGAACACTGAAGCTTTCTTT.

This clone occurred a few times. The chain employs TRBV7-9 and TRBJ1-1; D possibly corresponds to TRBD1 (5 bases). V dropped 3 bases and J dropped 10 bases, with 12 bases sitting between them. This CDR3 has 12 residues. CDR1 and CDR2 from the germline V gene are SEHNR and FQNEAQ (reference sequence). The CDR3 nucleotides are TGTGCCAGCAGCTTTTCTACAGGCGGAGCTTTCTTT. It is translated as CASSFSTGGAFF.

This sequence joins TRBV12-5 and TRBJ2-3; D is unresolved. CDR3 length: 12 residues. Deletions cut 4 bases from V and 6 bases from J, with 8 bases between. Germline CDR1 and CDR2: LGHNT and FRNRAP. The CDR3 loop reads CASGSNEDTQYF. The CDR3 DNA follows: TGTGCTAGTGGTTCAAATGAGGATACGCAGTATTTT.